The sequence of this T cell receptor (beta chain) was determined in a study of shared clonotypes between healthy human individuals. Study results and limitations: Researchers sampled only blood; tissue repertoires likely differ.

This clone was counted a single time. Its cognate antigen is unknown. The junction shows a germline mismatch at one end, possibly a read error. CDR1 SSHAT and CDR2 FNYEAQ come from the germline V gene (reference sequence). The CDR3 extends over 16 amino acids. Using immunoSEQ multiplex PCR, the repertoire was profiled, and TCRdb retains in-frame clones only, with some absent. Among over a million clones listed, about 70% were seen once. The chain combines TRBV7-7 with TRBJ2-2; 9 nucleotides line up with TRBD2. The clonotype was recovered from a man aged 18 to 35 in good health. Sequencing input: memory CD4+ T cells sorted from blood. The subset here: CD45RA-negative fraction. This CDR3 is CASSSTSGTNTGELFF. CDR3 DNA sequence: TGTGCTAGCAGCTCGACTAGCGGAACGAACACCGGGGAGCTGTTTTTT.